This TCR beta chain was sequenced in a study of T cell responses to AZD1222 COVID-19 vaccine. Some clones are missing from TCRdb's copy, which holds only in-frame ones; the method was immunoSEQ multiplex PCR. The table shows about 85,000 clones, with more than 90% occurring only once. Material: peripheral blood, obtained on day 0 of AZD1222 vaccination. The TCR sequence derives from an adult in good health.

CDR3 sequence reads: CASSTDRGVQHF. CDR3 in DNA: TGTGCCAGCTCAACGGACAGGGGAGTCCAGCATTTT. This sequence joins TRBV18 and TRBJ1-5, with 9 bases identical to TRBD1. This CDR3 has 12 residues. V gave up 5 bases and J gave up 12 bases; unmatched junction bases: 5. The germline CDR1 and CDR2 sequences are KGHSH and LQKENI.